Included here is one T cell receptor (beta chain) sequence, with context. Its specificity is unknown. The sample is drawn from a study of shared clonotypes between healthy human individuals. CDR3 size: 13 residues. CDR1 is MGHRA and CDR2 is YSYEKL in the germline V gene. The study, taken as a whole, reports: Naive CD4 clonotype sharing across four donors was approximately 5%.

Naive CD8 populations comprised CD45RO-negative cells positively selected for CCR7, excluding terminally differentiated effector memory CD45RA+ cells. Assay: immunoSEQ multiplex PCR; the TCRdb copy retains only in-frame clones and omits some. The sample carries around 600,000 clones, around 96% recorded once. Sequenced sample: naive CD8+ T cells sorted from blood. This chain uses TRBV4-1 with TRBJ2-5; D might be TRBD1 or TRBD2, each matching 5 bases. The end of the DNA fits TRBJ2-7 better, so the J call may be wrong. The receptor was isolated from a woman under 40 in good health. The CDR3 region is CASSQGGFHEQYF. The CDR3 region has the DNA TGCGCCAGCAGCCAAGGGGGGTTCCACGAGCAGTACTTC.